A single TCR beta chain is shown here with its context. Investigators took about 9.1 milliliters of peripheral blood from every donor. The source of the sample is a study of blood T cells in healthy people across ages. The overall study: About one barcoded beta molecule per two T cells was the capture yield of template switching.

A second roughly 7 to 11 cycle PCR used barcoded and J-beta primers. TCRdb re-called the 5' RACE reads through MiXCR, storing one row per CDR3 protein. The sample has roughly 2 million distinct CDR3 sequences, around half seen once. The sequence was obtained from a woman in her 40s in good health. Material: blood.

CDR3 in amino acids: CASTERYRDPETQYF. CDR3 DNA: TGTGCCAGCACCGAGCGGTATCGGGATCCAGAGACCCAGTACTTC. The V and J genes are TRBV12-3 or TRBV12-4 and TRBJ2-4, with D possibly matching TRBD2 (5 bases). The closer fit of TRBJ2-5 to the DNA end suggests the J call may be wrong. The CDR3 consists of 15 residues.